What follows are 32 T cell receptor beta chains derived from one specimen sequenced in a study of neurological immune-mediated disorders. TCRdb ran MiXCR on the 5' RACE reads and lists one entry per CDR3 protein. The sample lists some 30,000 distinct CDR3 sequences; about 4.8% were seen once. Sequencing input: PBMCs. All receptors derive from a man aged 18-30 years in good health.

Many counts were recorded for this clonotype. This sequence joins TRBV10-3 and TRBJ2-5; no definite D call. The CDR3 is 13 amino acids. Germline CDR1 reads ENHRY; CDR2 reads SYGVKD. V was cut by 5 bases and J by 2 bases, with 9 bases left in between. CDR3 protein: CAISSSAQETQYF. The DNA of the CDR3 is TGTGCCATCAGTTCCTCAGCGCAAGAGACCCAGTACTTC.

The chain combines TRBV11-2 with TRBJ1-2; the D gene is possibly TRBD1 (5 bases). V was clipped by 1 base and J by 3 bases, with 12 bases between them. Germline V gives CDR1 SGHAT, CDR2 FQNNGV. The CDR3 spans 15 residues. The CDR3 reads CASSLAAGGYYGYTF. CDR3 nucleotides: TGTGCCAGCAGCTTAGCAGCCGGGGGGTACTATGGCTACACCTTC.

This clonotype was seen many times. The V and J genes are TRBV5-1 and TRBJ1-1; weak D call: TRBD1 (5 bases). Germline CDR1 reads SGHRS; CDR2 reads YFSETQ. The ends were cut back, 4 bases at V and 2 bases at J, with 12 bases in the middle. The CDR3 consists of 14 residues. CDR3 amino acids: CASSLSDSNTEAFF. CDR3 bases: TGCGCCAGCAGCCTAAGTGACAGTAACACTGAAGCTTTCTTT.

This clonotype was seen repeatedly, ten times or more. This rearrangement joins TRBV6-1 to TRBJ1-1, with TRBD1 matching over 7 bases. J gave up 8 bases and V 2 bases, and 14 bases lay outside the gene matches. The CDR3 has 16 residues. Germline V gene lookup returns CDR1 MNHNS and CDR2 SASEGT. CDR3 DNA sequence: TGTGCCAGCAGTGAACCGCTTCTCCCCGACAGGGCCGAAGCTTTCTTT. Protein sequence: CASSEPLLPDRAEAFF.

The sample holds many counts of this clonotype. J is TRBJ1-1 and V is TRBV6-6; perhaps TRBD1 as D (6 bases). V was pared by 4 bases and J by 1 base, with 10 bases between. CDR3 length: 14 amino acids. Germline CDR1 MNHNY, CDR2 SVGAGI (reference sequence). CDR3 protein: CASSSGVRNTEAFF. The CDR3 DNA is TGTGCCAGCAGTTCAGGGGTTAGGAACACTGAAGCTTTCTTT.

This clonotype was observed a handful of times. CDR3 DNA: TGTGCCTGGTCTGGGACAGGGACCTATGGCTACACCTTC. Amino acid sequence: CAWSGTGTYGYTF. This rearrangement joins TRBV30 to TRBJ1-2, with 9 bases lining up with TRBD1. This CDR3 is built from 13 residues. V was pared by 5 bases and J by 4 bases, with 5 bases of the junction left unmatched. Germline V lookup: CDR1 GTSNPN, CDR2 SVGIG (reference sequence).

There are many counts of this clonotype. The rearrangement links TRBV18 to TRBJ2-5, with D tentatively TRBD1 or TRBD2 (5 bases each). This CDR3 is built from 13 residues. Germline lookup yields CDR1 KGHSH and CDR2 LQKENI. Trimming removed 2 bases at V and 5 bases at J, with 9 bases between. In nucleotides, the CDR3 is TGTGCCAGCTCACCAGCAGGGAGTGAGACCCAGTACTTC. This encodes CASSPAGSETQYF.

This clonotype was recorded many times. Here the CDR3 reads CASSLHRDNTEAFF. For the CDR3, the DNA is TGTGCCAGTAGTCTCCACCGGGATAACACTGAAGCTTTCTTT. The chain is built from TRBV19 and TRBJ1-1; D is unresolved. The CDR3 loop spans 14 amino acids. The V and J ends lost 5 bases and 2 bases respectively, with 12 bases between them. The germline V gene encodes CDR1 LNHDA and CDR2 SQIVND (reference sequence).

The sample holds many counts of this clonotype. This sequence joins TRBV5-1 and TRBJ1-6, with 7 bases matching TRBD1. Germline trimming cut 4 bases from V and 8 bases from J; bases unmatched to any gene: 3. This CDR3 is 13 amino acids long. The germline V gene encodes CDR1 SGHRS and CDR2 YFSETQ. CDR3 sequence reads: CASSTGTDSPLHF. The CDR3 bases are TGCGCCAGCAGCACCGGGACAGATTCACCCCTCCACTTT. Full variable domain (rest looked up from reference TRBV5-1 and TRBJ1-6): KAGVTQTPRYLIKTRGQQVTLSCSPISGHRSVSWYQQTPGQGLQFLFEYFSETQRNKGNFPGRFSGRQFSNSRSEMNVSTLELGDSALYLCASSTGTDSPLHFGNGTRLTVT.

This clonotype was picked up many times. The chain uses TRBV20-1 and TRBJ1-2; D is unresolved. The ends were cut back, 5 bases at V and 1 base at J, with 14 bases in the middle. Per the germline V gene, CDR1 is DFQATT and CDR2 is SNEGSKA (reference sequence). The CDR3 runs to 14 residues. The CDR3 nucleotides are TGCAGTGCTCCCCATCCCGTTCTTAACTATGGCTACACCTTC. This translates into CSAPHPVLNYGYTF.

This clonotype was detected many times. This chain uses TRBV20-1 with TRBJ2-4, with D perhaps matching TRBD1 or TRBD2 (6 bases each). Trimming shortened V by 0 bases and J by 9 bases, and 12 bases separated the two germline ends. The CDR3 extends over 13 amino acids. The germline V gene encodes CDR1 DFQATT and CDR2 SNEGSKA (reference sequence). CDR3 nucleotide sequence: TGCAGTGCTAGAGATGCCGGGGGCGGCATTCAGTACTTC. It translates to CSARDAGGGIQYF.

This clonotype was seen repeatedly, ten times or more. This chain joins TRBV20-1 and TRBJ2-2, with D maybe TRBD2 (6 bases). The CDR3 has 14 residues. The V gene lost 3 bases and the J gene lost 7 bases, with 15 bases spanning the gap. In germline, CDR1 is DFQATT, CDR2 SNEGSKA (reference sequence). CDR3 region: CSASGYGGSGELFF. In DNA, the CDR3 is TGCAGTGCTAGTGGCTACGGGGGTAGCGGGGAGCTGTTTTTT.

This clonotype was counted at least ten times. The rearrangement joins TRBV3-1 to TRBJ1-1; 7 bases line up with TRBD1. V gave up 4 bases and J gave up 5 bases; unmatched junction bases: 4. This CDR3 has 13 amino acids. The V gene's germline CDR1 is LGHDT and CDR2 YNNKEL (reference sequence). CDR3 loop: CASSPDRLTEAFF. The CDR3 DNA is TGTGCCAGCAGCCCGGACAGGTTGACTGAAGCTTTCTTT.

This clonotype was detected ten times or more. The chain uses TRBV29-1 and TRBJ1-4; D not resolved. V was pared by 4 bases and J by 6 bases, with 6 bases between. The germline gives CDR1 SQVTM, CDR2 ANQGSEA. The CDR3 extends over 11 amino acids. The CDR3 nucleotides are TGCAGCGTTGCGAGGGATGAAAAACTGTTTTTT. It yields the protein CSVARDEKLFF.

There are many counts of this clonotype. V and J are TRBV6-2 or TRBV6-3 and TRBJ2-2, with 8 bases fitting TRBD1. The CDR3 is 17 amino acids. The ends lost 3 bases at V and 2 bases at J; junction bases unmatched: 8. Germline V gene data show CDR1 as MNHEY and CDR2 as SVGEGT. CDR3 sequence (DNA): TGTGCCAGCAGTTATCTGGGCAGGGGGCGAAACACCGGGGAGCTGTTTTTT. Its protein is CASSYLGRGRNTGELFF.

This clonotype was recorded at least ten times. The genes are TRBV2 and TRBJ1-2, with 7 nucleotides matching TRBD1. In germline, CDR1 is SNHLY, CDR2 FYNNEI. The CDR3 runs to 20 residues. V lost 6 bases to trimming and J lost 5 bases; unmatched junction nucleotides: 27. Here the CDR3 DNA reads TGTGCCAGCAGGAGGGACAGAAAAGGGGAACTAGAACAGTTGCGGTATGGCTACACCTTC. Translated, it gives CASRRDRKGELEQLRYGYTF.

This clonotype was counted many times. Here the CDR3 DNA reads TGCAGCGTTGAAAGTGGTGGGGAGCTGTTTTTT. Its translation: CSVESGGELFF. The chain couples TRBV29-1 to TRBJ2-2; D is undetermined. This CDR3 contains 11 residues. Germline V gene lookup returns CDR1 SQVTM and CDR2 ANQGSEA. Trimming removed 2 bases from V and 8 bases from J, with 6 bases in between.

This clonotype was found many times. V usage is TRBV20-1 and J usage is TRBJ1-4; D not certain. V was clipped by 1 base and J by 4 bases, with 4 bases between them. The CDR3 is made up of 12 amino acids. Germline lookup yields CDR1 DFQATT and CDR2 SNEGSKA (reference sequence). CDR3 sequence reads: CSARGVNEKLFF. The CDR3 nucleotides read TGCAGTGCTAGAGGAGTTAATGAAAAACTGTTTTTT.

The rearrangement joins TRBV12-3 or TRBV12-4 to TRBJ1-2; the D gene is possibly TRBD1 (5 bases). V dropped 3 bases and J dropped 2 bases, with 7 bases sitting between them. CDR3 size: 13 residues. CDR3 amino acids: CASSFPGNYGYTF. The CDR3 nucleotides are TGTGCCAGCAGTTTTCCAGGGAACTATGGCTACACCTTC.

For this clonotype: The CDR3 does not close with the conserved phenylalanine or tryptophan, likely indicating a read error. It is unclear where the CDR3 begins or ends on the DNA, so no DNA is shown, and the CDR3 is as TCRdb lists it. V and J are TRBV29-1 and TRBJ1-2. From germline, CDR1 is SQVTM and CDR2 ANQGSEA. Both ends counted, the CDR3 spans 12 residues. CDR3 loop: CSVEVGSYGYIL.

In this sample, this clonotype turned up many times. The rearrangement joins TRBV5-5 to TRBJ1-1; tentatively, D is TRBD1 (5 bases). This CDR3 is built from 16 residues. V lost 1 base and J lost 5, with 18 bases in between. Germline CDR1 reads SGHKS; CDR2 reads YYEKEE (reference sequence). The DNA for the CDR3 is TGTGCCAGCAGCTTGTCAAGGGGTTTTGGTCCAACTGAAGCTTTCTTT. It translates to CASSLSRGFGPTEAFF. Looking up the rest from reference TRBV5-5 and TRBJ1-1 gives the full variable domain: DAGVTQSPTHLIKTRGQQVTLRCSPISGHKSVSWYQQVLGQGPQFIFQYYEKEERGRGNFPDRFSARQFPNYSSELNVNALLLGDSALYLCASSLSRGFGPTEAFFGQGTRLTVV.

This clonotype was seen ten or more times. J is TRBJ2-5 and V is TRBV25-1; D could derive from TRBD1 or TRBD2 (5 bases each). The CDR3 is made up of 16 amino acids. Germline lookup yields CDR1 MGHDK and CDR2 SYGVNS. Trimming took 5 bases from V and 5 from J, leaving 21 bases between them. The CDR3 here is CASSTDSGRTRETQYF. CDR3 bases: TGTGCCAGCAGTACCGACTCGGGACGAACGAGGGAGACCCAGTACTTC.

This clonotype was seen ten or more times. The chain combines TRBV12-3 or TRBV12-4 with TRBJ2-3; D unresolved. The CDR3 spans 13 residues. The V and J ends lost 3 bases and 3 bases respectively, with 7 bases between them. CDR3 sequence (DNA): TGTGCCAGCAGTTTGCGTGATACAGATACGCAGTATTTT. It yields the protein CASSLRDTDTQYF.

This clonotype was counted at least ten times. This chain uses TRBV27 with TRBJ1-4; maybe TRBD1 (5 bases). The CDR3 covers 13 residues. V was trimmed by 5 bases and J by 5 bases, leaving 9 bases between them. CDR1 and CDR2 from the germline V gene are MNHEY and SMNVEV (reference sequence). In DNA, the CDR3 is TGTGCCAGCAGTCTTCGGGGCAATGAAAAACTGTTTTTT. Translation gives CASSLRGNEKLFF.

This clonotype was observed at least ten times. The chain combines TRBV4-3 with TRBJ1-5; D remains unclear. The CDR3 is 14 residues long. Deletions cut 4 bases from V and 5 bases from J, with 12 bases between. Germline V gives CDR1 LGHNA, CDR2 YSLEER. CDR3 coding DNA: TGCGCCAGCAGCCCGGGCCCACGGGATCAGCCCCAGCATTTT. Its protein is CASSPGPRDQPQHF.

The sample holds many counts of this clonotype. The genes are TRBV5-1 and TRBJ1-2, with TRBD1 matching over 9 bases. This CDR3 is built from 14 residues. The V segment lost 0 bases and the J segment 7 bases; nucleotides outside the gene matches: 4. The germline gives CDR1 SGHRS, CDR2 YFSETQ. CDR3 nucleotide sequence: TGCGCCAGCAGCTTGGCAGCGGGACAGGGTGGCTACACCTTC. Translation: CASSLAAGQGGYTF.

The table lists this clonotype with many counts. The DNA of the CDR3 is TGTGCCAGCAGGGCGTGGCGGGGGGGGGCAGATACGCAGTATTTT. Translated: CASRAWRGGADTQYF. The chain recombines TRBV25-1 with TRBJ2-3, with 9 bases matching TRBD2. The CDR3 loop spans 15 amino acids. Trimming at V came to 6 bases and at J to 4 bases, leaving 8 bases not matched to a gene. Germline CDR1 and CDR2: MGHDK and SYGVNS.

This clonotype was detected only a few times. CDR3: CASSPLRETQYF. Written as DNA, the CDR3 is TGTGCCAGCAGTCCTCTCCGAGAGACCCAGTACTTC. The genes are TRBV7-6 and TRBJ2-5; D ambiguous. CDR1 and CDR2 from the germline V gene are SGHVS and FNYEAQ. V gave up 6 bases and J gave up 4 bases, with 9 bases separating them. This CDR3 region has 12 residues.

There are many counts of this clonotype. V is TRBV6-2 or TRBV6-3 and J is TRBJ1-1; D remains ambiguous. The CDR3 sequence is 12 residues long. V lost 5 bases and J 0 bases, leaving 4 bases between the germline ends. Germline V lookup: CDR1 MNHEY, CDR2 SVGEGT. CDR3 region: CASSKLNTEAFF. The CDR3, as DNA: TGTGCCAGCAGTAAGCTGAACACTGAAGCTTTCTTT.

This clonotype was observed at least ten times. This chain uses TRBV12-3 or TRBV12-4 with TRBJ2-1, with TRBD1 as a possible D gene (5 bases). V lost 5 bases and J 5 bases, leaving 10 bases between the germline ends. The CDR3 is 13 amino acids. This chain's CDR3 is CASSPKQDNEQFF. Here the CDR3 DNA reads TGTGCCAGCAGTCCAAAACAGGACAATGAGCAGTTCTTC.

This clonotype has at least ten counts. The chain combines TRBV7-3 with TRBJ1-2; D ambiguous. Germline-derived CDR1 and CDR2 are SGHTA and FQGTGA. V gave up 2 bases and J gave up 8 bases, with 15 bases separating them. The CDR3 runs 14 residues. The CDR3 is CASSLGPSLGGYTF. The DNA of the CDR3 is TGTGCCAGCAGCTTAGGGCCCAGCTTGGGCGGCTACACCTTC.

In this sample, this clonotype turned up many times. The chain couples TRBV5-1 to TRBJ2-6; 7 positions match TRBD1. This CDR3 contains 15 residues. Germline trimming cut 7 bases from V and 0 bases from J; bases unmatched to any gene: 4. Germline V gene lookup returns CDR1 SGHRS and CDR2 YFSETQ. The CDR3 reads CASGQVFSGANVLTF. For the CDR3, the DNA is TGCGCCAGCGGACAGGTTTTCTCTGGGGCCAACGTCCTGACTTTC.